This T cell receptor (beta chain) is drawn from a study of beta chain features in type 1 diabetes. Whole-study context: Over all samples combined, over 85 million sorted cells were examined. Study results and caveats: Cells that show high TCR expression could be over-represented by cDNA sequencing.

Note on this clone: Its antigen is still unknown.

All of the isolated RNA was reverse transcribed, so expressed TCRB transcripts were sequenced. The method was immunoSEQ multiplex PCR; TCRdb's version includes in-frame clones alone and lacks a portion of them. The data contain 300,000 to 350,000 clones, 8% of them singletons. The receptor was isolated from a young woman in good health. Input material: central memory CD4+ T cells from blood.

The CDR3 loop is CASSEGTRYGYTF. CDR3 DNA sequence: TGTGCCAGCAGTGAAGGGACGAGATATGGCTACACCTTC. The chain links TRBV6-1 to TRBJ1-2; no reliable D call. CDR3 length: 13 amino acids. Trimming pared 1 base from V and 5 bases from J, leaving 8 bases between. CDR1 is MNHNS and CDR2 is SASEGT in the germline V gene.